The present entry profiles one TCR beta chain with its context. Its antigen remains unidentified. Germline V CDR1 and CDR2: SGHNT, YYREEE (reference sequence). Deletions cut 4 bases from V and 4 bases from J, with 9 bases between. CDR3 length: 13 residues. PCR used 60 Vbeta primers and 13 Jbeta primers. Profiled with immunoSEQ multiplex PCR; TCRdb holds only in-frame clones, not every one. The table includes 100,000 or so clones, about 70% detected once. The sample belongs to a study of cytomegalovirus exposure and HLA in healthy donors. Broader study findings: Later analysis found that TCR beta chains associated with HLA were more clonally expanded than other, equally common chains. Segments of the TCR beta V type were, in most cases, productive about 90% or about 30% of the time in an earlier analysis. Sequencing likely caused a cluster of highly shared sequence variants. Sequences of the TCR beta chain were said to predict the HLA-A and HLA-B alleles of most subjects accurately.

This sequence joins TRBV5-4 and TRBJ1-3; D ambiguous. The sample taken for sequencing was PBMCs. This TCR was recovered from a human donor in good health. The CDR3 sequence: CASSRREGNTIYF. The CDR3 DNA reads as TGTGCCAGCAGCCGAAGAGAGGGAAACACCATATATTTT.